The 26 T cell receptor beta chains below come from one sample, sequenced in a study of blood T cell repertoires in COVID-19. The table came from immunoSEQ multiplex PCR; TCRdb's copy has only in-frame clones and leaves some out. The table includes approximately 190,000 clones, around 80% detected once. The sample consisted of peripheral blood. The receptors come from a man aged 30 to 45 with active or convalescent COVID-19.

The J gene is TRBJ2-7, the V gene TRBV7-2, with 11 bases fitting TRBD1. Germline V CDR1 and CDR2: SGHTA, FQGNSA. The CDR3 contains 14 residues. After removal of 1 base from V and 6 bases from J, the junction contained 2 bases not matched to a gene. In DNA form, the CDR3 reads TGTGCCAGCAGCTTAGGGACAGGGGGCTCCGAGCAGTACTTC. Residues: CASSLGTGGSEQYF. Together with reference TRBV7-2 and TRBJ2-7, the CDR3 gives the full variable domain: GAGVSQSPSNKVTEKGKDVELRCDPISGHTALYWYRQSLGQGLEFLIYFQGNSAPDKSGLPSDRFSAERTGGSVSTLTIQRTQQEDSAVYLCASSLGTGGSEQYFGPGTRLTVT.

This clone was seen only a few times. V and J are TRBV19 and TRBJ1-1, with D unclear. Trimming removed 3 bases from V and 4 bases from J, with 12 bases in between. There are 14 residues in the CDR3. Germline CDR1 reads LNHDA; CDR2 reads SQIVND (reference sequence). For the CDR3, the DNA is TGTGCCAGTAGTATGCCAGAGGGAAGCACTGAAGCTTTCTTT. Amino acid sequence: CASSMPEGSTEAFF.

This clone appeared a single time. The V and J genes are TRBV9 and TRBJ1-2, with D perhaps matching TRBD1 (6 bases). This CDR3 comprises 14 residues. The V end lost 4 bases, the J end lost 8 bases, and 18 bases lay between the germline ends. Germline V gene data show CDR1 as SGDLS and CDR2 as YYNGEE. The CDR3 DNA sequence: TGTGCCAGCAGCCCTTTTTCACAGGGAAGCGGCTACACCTTC. Encoded protein: CASSPFSQGSGYTF.

This clone was picked up one time. This chain joins TRBV5-1 and TRBJ2-1, with unresolved D. The V and J ends lost 0 bases and 4 bases respectively, with 5 bases between them. CDR1 is SGHRS, CDR2 YFSETQ, per germline. The length of the CDR3 is 13 residues. The CDR3 is CASSLVRYNEQFF. DNA of the CDR3: TGCGCCAGCAGCTTGGTCCGGTACAATGAGCAGTTCTTC.

V and J are TRBV7-2 and TRBJ2-5, with TRBD2 as a possible D gene (6 bases). V lost 1 base and J 4 bases, leaving 10 bases between the germline ends. The CDR3 is 14 residues long. From germline, CDR1 is SGHTA and CDR2 FQGNSA. The DNA of the CDR3 is TGTGCCAGCAGCTTAGGGTGGAGGGGAGAGACCCAGTACTTC. The encoded protein is CASSLGWRGETQYF.

This clone was seen only once. This rearrangement joins TRBV11-3 to TRBJ2-7; 7 bases map to TRBD1. CDR3 length: 13 residues. Trimming took 6 bases from V and 3 from J; bases not matched to a gene: 5. Germline-derived CDR1 and CDR2 are SGHNT and YENEEA. CDR3 amino acids: CASSTSGGYEQYF. As DNA, the CDR3 is TGTGCCAGCAGTACTTCAGGGGGCTACGAGCAGTACTTC. Full variable domain (missing parts from reference TRBV11-3 and TRBJ2-7): EAGVVQSPRYKIIEKKQPVAFWCNPISGHNTLYWYLQNLGQGPELLIRYENEEAVDDSQLPKDRFSAERLKGVDSTLKIQPAELGDSAVYLCASSTSGGYEQYFGPGTRLTVT.

This sequence joins TRBV29-1 and TRBJ2-1; D possibly corresponds to TRBD2 (6 bases). The CDR3 consists of 13 residues. Germline CDR1 and CDR2: SQVTM and ANQGSEA. Trimming stripped 3 bases from V and 5 bases from J, with 11 bases between. DNA for the CDR3: TGCAGCGTTGAGATCCAGCGGGACAATGAGCAGTTCTTC. Translated: CSVEIQRDNEQFF.

The rearrangement joins TRBV6-1 to TRBJ1-2; 8 positions match TRBD1. J lost 7 bases, V lost 3 bases, and 10 bases had no gene match. CDR1 is MNHNS and CDR2 is SASEGT in the germline V gene. CDR3 length equals 15 residues. This CDR3 reads CASSDSPTGAGGYTF. The CDR3 bases are TGTGCCAGCAGTGACAGCCCGACAGGGGCTGGTGGCTACACCTTC.

The rearrangement uses TRBV6-5 and TRBJ1-5, with 9 bases fitting TRBD1. V lost 0 bases to trimming and J lost 3 bases; unmatched junction nucleotides: 3. The germline CDR1 and CDR2 sequences are MNHEY and SVGAGI. The CDR3 consists of 16 residues. This CDR3 is CASSYSRDRVNQPQHF. The CDR3, as DNA: TGTGCCAGCAGTTACTCGAGGGACAGGGTCAATCAGCCCCAGCATTTT.

This clone was seen at least ten times. The CDR3 coding sequence is TGTGCCAGCAGCGTGTACGAGAAAGAGACCCAGTACTTC. Translation gives CASSVYEKETQYF. J is TRBJ2-5 and V is TRBV7-3, with D hard to call. The CDR3 runs 13 residues. Germline V gene data show CDR1 as SGHTA and CDR2 as FQGTGA. V shed 5 bases and J shed 3 bases, with 10 bases lying between them.

The chain joins TRBV27 to TRBJ1-2, with TRBD1 identical over 7 bases. V was pared by 0 bases and J by 7 bases, with 8 bases of the junction left unmatched. Per germline, CDR1 MNHEY and CDR2 SMNVEV (reference sequence). The length of the CDR3 is 15 residues. The CDR3 protein is CASSLSPGQQPGYTF. The CDR3 DNA sequence: TGTGCCAGCAGTTTATCGCCGGGACAGCAGCCTGGCTACACCTTC.

V is TRBV7-3 and J is TRBJ2-3; 12 bases are a match to TRBD2. Trimming took 6 bases from V and 6 from J; bases not matched to a gene: 13. This CDR3 is built from 17 residues. Germline V gives CDR1 SGHTA, CDR2 FQGTGA. This CDR3 is CASSRTPSGGASDTQYF. The CDR3 DNA follows: TGTGCCAGCAGTCGTACCCCTAGCGGGGGGGCCTCGGATACGCAGTATTTT.

This clone was seen only a few times. This sequence joins TRBV24-1 and TRBJ1-2; D ambiguous. The CDR3 covers 15 residues. Germline assignment: CDR1 KGHDR and CDR2 SFDVKD. V was cut by 2 bases and J by 4 bases, with 13 bases left in between. In DNA form, the CDR3 reads TGTGCCACCAGTGATTCCCGGGGATCGACCTATGGCTACACCTTC. This encodes CATSDSRGSTYGYTF.

V gene TRBV6-5 combines with J gene TRBJ1-6; D might be TRBD1 (5 bases). Germline CDR1 and CDR2: MNHEY and SVGAGI. The V end was cut by 9 bases, the J end by 9 bases, with 15 bases between. The CDR3 loop spans 13 amino acids. CDR3 DNA: TGTGCCAGTATAGGTCAGGGCCGTTCACCCCTCCACTTT. Encoded protein: CASIGQGRSPLHF.

V is TRBV19 and J is TRBJ2-3; TRBD2 agrees at 8 bases. Germline lookup yields CDR1 LNHDA and CDR2 SQIVND (reference sequence). The CDR3 has 16 amino acids. Trimming removed 4 bases from V and 2 bases from J; junction bases left unmatched: 8. CDR3 region: CASSTERGPYTDTQYF. In nucleotides, the CDR3 is TGTGCCAGTAGTACCGAGCGGGGGCCTTACACAGATACGCAGTATTTT.

Details on this clone: In the same sample, other DNA sequences code for this CDR3. J is TRBJ1-2 and V is TRBV28, with 8 bases identical to TRBD1. Unmatched junction bases numbered 2, after V lost 4 bases and J lost 4 bases. The CDR3 is made up of 13 amino acids. Germline loops: CDR1 MDHEN, CDR2 SYDVKM. CDR3 nucleotides: TGTGCCAGCAGTTCCGGACAGGGCTATGGCTACACCTTC. It encodes CASSSGQGYGYTF.

The chain carries TRBV11-2 and TRBJ2-1; 11 nucleotides align to TRBD2. J gave up 10 bases and V 2 bases, and 7 bases lay outside the gene matches. Germline V gene lookup returns CDR1 SGHAT and CDR2 FQNNGV. This CDR3 region has 15 residues. The CDR3 DNA reads TGTGCCAGCAGCTTAAAGGCTAGCGGGGGGTGGGAGCAGTTCTTC. As protein: CASSLKASGGWEQFF.

The V call is TRBV9, the J call TRBJ2-6, with 7 bases that match TRBD1. The CDR3 spans 15 residues. Per the germline V gene, CDR1 is SGDLS and CDR2 is YYNGEE. Unmatched junction bases numbered 2, after V lost 5 bases and J lost 0 bases. The CDR3 loop reads CASRGQPSGANVLTF. CDR3 coding DNA: TGTGCCAGCAGGGGACAGCCCTCTGGGGCCAACGTCCTGACTTTC.

This chain uses TRBV18 with TRBJ2-7; TRBD2 might be the D (6 bases). Trimming took off 2 bases at V and 5 bases at J, with 13 bases between the two ends. The germline V gene has CDR1 KGHSH and CDR2 LQKENI. The CDR3 length is 14 residues. CDR3 sequence reads: CASSPTRGTDEQYV. CDR3 sequence (DNA): TGTGCCAGCTCACCAACCCGGGGGACGGACGAGCAGTACGTC.

The V gene is TRBV6-5, the J gene TRBJ2-1, with 8 bases identical to TRBD2. The V gene's germline CDR1 is MNHEY and CDR2 SVGAGI. The CDR3 spans 13 residues. V shed 6 bases and J 7 bases; nucleotides not matched to a gene: 5. In DNA form, the CDR3 reads TGTGCCAGCAGCCCGGGACTAGTGAATGAGCAGTTCTTC. The encoded protein is CASSPGLVNEQFF.

This clone has just a few counts. This chain links TRBV11-2 with TRBJ2-3, with TRBD2 identical over 11 bases. The V gene end was trimmed by 1 base and the J gene end by 4 bases; junction bases not matched to a gene: 10. The CDR3 runs to 18 residues. Germline V gives CDR1 SGHAT, CDR2 FQNNGV. Here the CDR3 DNA reads TGTGCCAGCAGCTTAGGTTCTACTAGCGGGAGTGTCGCAGATACGCAGTATTTT. Translation: CASSLGSTSGSVADTQYF.

The chain recombines TRBV28 with TRBJ2-3; tentatively, D is TRBD1 (5 bases). V was clipped by 3 bases and J by 2 bases, with 12 bases between them. CDR3 length: 15 amino acids. Germline CDR1 reads MDHEN; CDR2 reads SYDVKM. The CDR3 DNA reads TGTGCCAGCAGTTTTAGGGGATCGGTCACAGATACGCAGTATTTT. Translation: CASSFRGSVTDTQYF.

V is TRBV6-2 or TRBV6-3 and J is TRBJ2-7; tentative D call: TRBD1 (6 bases). Germline assignment: CDR1 MNHEY and CDR2 SVGEGT. V gave up 6 bases and J gave up 3 bases, with 9 bases separating them. This CDR3 has 12 residues. CDR3 sequence: CASSQDSYEQYF. The DNA for the CDR3 is TGTGCCAGCAGCCAGGACAGCTACGAGCAGTACTTC.

The V gene is TRBV12-5, the J gene TRBJ2-7; 7 positions match TRBD1. In germline, CDR1 is LGHNT, CDR2 FRNRAP. Trimming took 5 bases from V and 6 from J; bases not matched to a gene: 7. The CDR3 has 13 residues. Here the CDR3 reads CASGADRDGEQYF. CDR3 DNA: TGTGCTAGTGGTGCTGACAGGGACGGCGAGCAGTACTTC.

The J gene is TRBJ2-7, the V gene TRBV4-3; 9 bases are a match to TRBD1. The germline V gene has CDR1 LGHNA and CDR2 YSLEER. J was trimmed by 4 bases and V by 0 bases; bases with no gene match: 4. There are 15 residues in the CDR3. The CDR3 nucleotides are TGCGCCAGCAGCCAAGACCGGGACAGGGTTTACGAGCAGTACTTC. This translates into CASSQDRDRVYEQYF.

The gene calls are TRBV6-5 and TRBJ1-5; D perhaps matches TRBD1 (5 bases). From germline, CDR1 is MNHEY and CDR2 SVGAGI. This CDR3 region has 14 residues. Between the trimmed V and J ends, which lost 8 bases and 3 bases, there was a span of 14 bases. The CDR3 loop reads CASSSTGLNQPQHF. The CDR3 DNA sequence: TGTGCCAGCTCTTCTACGGGACTCAATCAGCCCCAGCATTTT.